This TCR beta chain was profiled in a study of T cells in Graves' hyperthyroidism and ophthalmopathy. Across the study: Peripheral blood sampling occurred at initial diagnosis, before any treatment. Overall study findings and caveats: A model using 13 V-J features told ophthalmopathy apart from stable hyperthyroidism. Blood also showed most of the thyroid clonotypes that were expanded above 0.001.

Regions amplified from RNA transcripts were the TCR beta CDR3 regions. With the HTBI primer set, the TCR CDR3 went through a first round of RT-PCR. TCRdb analysed the multiplex PCR reads with MiXCR anew, one entry per CDR3 protein. Of 340,000 or so distinct CDR3 sequences listed, roughly 20% are singletons. This clonotype was counted ten times or more. What it binds is unknown. Trimming took 6 bases from V and 6 from J; bases not matched to a gene: 7. The CDR3 is 13 amino acids. Germline CDR1 and CDR2: SEHNR and FQNEAQ (reference sequence). The chain links TRBV7-9 to TRBJ1-2; TRBD1 agrees at 7 bases. Sequencing used blood. This clonotype originated in a woman aged 45 to 65 with Graves' hyperthyroidism. CDR3 sequence: CASSLRGGDGYTF. DNA for the CDR3: TGTGCCAGCAGTTTAAGAGGGGGCGATGGCTACACCTTC.